This TCR beta chain was found in a study of blood T cell repertoires in COVID-19. Some clones are missing from TCRdb's copy, which holds only in-frame ones; the method was immunoSEQ multiplex PCR. The repertoire holds about 90,000 clones, with more than 85% as singletons. This TCR derives from a human donor with active COVID-19. The donor label of this sample is uncertain. The specimen sequenced was peripheral blood.

CDR3 sequence reads: CASSLSRTEAFF. The CDR3 nucleotides read TGTGCCAGCAGCTTAAGCCGGACTGAAGCTTTCTTT. This sequence joins TRBV7-9 and TRBJ1-1, with D uncertain. Germline V CDR1 and CDR2: SEHNR, FQNEAQ (reference sequence). The length of the CDR3 is 12 residues. The ends were cut back, 2 bases at V and 5 bases at J, with 6 bases in the middle. Using reference TRBV7-9 and TRBJ1-1 for the parts outside the CDR3, the full variable domain is DTGVSQNPRHKITKRGQNVTFRCDPISEHNRLYWYRQTLGQGPEFLTYFQNEAQLEKSRLLSDRFSAERPKGSFSTLEIQRTEQGDSAMYLCASSLSRTEAFFGQGTRLTVV.